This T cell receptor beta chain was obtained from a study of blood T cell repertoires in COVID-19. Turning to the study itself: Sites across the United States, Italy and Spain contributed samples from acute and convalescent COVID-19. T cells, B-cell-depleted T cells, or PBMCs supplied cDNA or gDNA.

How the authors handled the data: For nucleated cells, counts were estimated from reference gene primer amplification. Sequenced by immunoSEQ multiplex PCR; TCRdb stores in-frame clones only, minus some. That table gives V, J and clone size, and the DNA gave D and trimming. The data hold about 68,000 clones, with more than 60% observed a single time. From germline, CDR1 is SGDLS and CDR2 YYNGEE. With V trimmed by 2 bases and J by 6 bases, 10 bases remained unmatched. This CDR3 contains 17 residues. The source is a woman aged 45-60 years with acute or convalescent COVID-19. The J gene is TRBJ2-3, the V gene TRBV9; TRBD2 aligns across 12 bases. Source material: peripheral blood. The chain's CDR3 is CASSVGLLAGGLDTQYF. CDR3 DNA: TGTGCCAGCAGCGTGGGACTGCTAGCGGGGGGGCTGGATACGCAGTATTTT.